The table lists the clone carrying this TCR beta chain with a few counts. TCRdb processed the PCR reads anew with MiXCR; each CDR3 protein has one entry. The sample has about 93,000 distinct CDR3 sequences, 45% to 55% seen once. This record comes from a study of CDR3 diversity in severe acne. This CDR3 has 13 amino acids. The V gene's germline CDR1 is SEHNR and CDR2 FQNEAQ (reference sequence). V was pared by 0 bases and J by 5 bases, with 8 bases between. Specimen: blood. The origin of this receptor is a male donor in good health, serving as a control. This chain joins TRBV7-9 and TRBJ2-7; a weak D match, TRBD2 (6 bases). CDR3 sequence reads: CASSLAGLDEQYF. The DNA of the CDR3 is TGTGCCAGCAGCTTAGCGGGACTGGACGAGCAGTACTTC.